This entry lists 18 T cell receptor beta chains sequenced from one sample in a study of beta chain features in type 1 diabetes. As every portion of the isolated RNA was reverse transcribed, the sequencing read expressed TCRB transcripts. Here immunoSEQ multiplex PCR was the method, and the copy in TCRdb shows in-frame clones only, minus some. The sample has about 450,000 clones, approximately 10% seen once. Sequenced material: naive CD4+ T cells from blood. Receptors were obtained from a woman between 18 and 29 years old in good health.

This clone has a handful of counts. This specimen includes other DNA sequences encoding the same CDR3. J is TRBJ1-1 and V is TRBV18; perhaps TRBD1 as D (5 bases). The length of the CDR3 is 12 residues. Trimming left V 3 bases short and J 8 bases short, with 10 bases between. The V gene's germline CDR1 is KGHSH and CDR2 LQKENI. As DNA, the CDR3 is TGTGCCAGCTCACCCGGGCAGGGCGAAGCTTTCTTT. This encodes CASSPGQGEAFF. Full variable domain (rest looked up from reference TRBV18 and TRBJ1-1): NAGVMQNPRHLVRRRGQEARLRCSPMKGHSHVYWYRQLPEEGLKFMVYLQKENIIDESGMPKERFSAEFPKEGPSILRIQQVVRGDSAAYFCASSPGQGEAFFGQGTRLTVV.

This clone was seen more than once but under ten times. This sequence joins TRBV4-2 and TRBJ2-3; 13 bases are a match to TRBD2. Unmatched junction bases numbered 15, after V lost 2 bases and J lost 4 bases. Germline V gives CDR1 LGHNA, CDR2 YNFKEQ. The CDR3 is made up of 20 amino acids. The CDR3 sequence: CASSQRITSGRASGPDTQYF. The CDR3 DNA reads TGTGCCAGCAGCCAAAGAATCACTAGCGGGAGGGCCTCGGGCCCAGATACGCAGTATTTT.

This clone was detected only a few times. This chain uses TRBV5-1 with TRBJ2-3; D may match TRBD1 or TRBD2 (5 bases each). CDR1 is SGHRS and CDR2 is YFSETQ in the germline V gene. V lost 0 bases, J lost 6 bases, and 17 bases lay in between. This CDR3 is built from 16 residues. The chain's CDR3 is CASSLGQNHVADTQYF. CDR3 sequence (DNA): TGCGCCAGCAGCTTGGGACAGAATCACGTAGCGGATACGCAGTATTTT.

The chain combines TRBV7-2 with TRBJ2-3, with 8 positions matching TRBD1. V dropped 5 bases and J dropped 6; count of bases not matched to a gene: 19. Germline V lookup: CDR1 SGHTA, CDR2 FQGNSA. The CDR3 length is 18 residues. The CDR3 sequence is CASSRGTGPSGLGDTQYF. The DNA of the CDR3 is TGTGCCAGCAGCCGCGGGACAGGTCCCTCCGGGCTGGGGGATACGCAGTATTTT.

The chain links TRBV7-2 to TRBJ2-1; D may correspond to TRBD1 or TRBD2 (5 bases each). There are 16 residues in the CDR3. CDR1 and CDR2 from the germline V gene are SGHTA and FQGNSA. Trimming pared 3 bases from V and 0 bases from J, leaving 12 bases between. CDR3 bases: TGTGCCAGCAGCTTTGGGGGTGGGAGCTCCTACAATGAGCAGTTCTTC. The encoded protein is CASSFGGGSSYNEQFF.

The V and J genes are TRBV7-2 and TRBJ1-2; no reliable D call. The CDR3 has 12 residues. V was trimmed by 6 bases and J by 0 bases, leaving 5 bases between them. Germline CDR1 reads SGHTA; CDR2 reads FQGNSA. The CDR3 spells CASRVTNYGYTF. In DNA, the CDR3 is TGTGCCAGCAGGGTTACTAACTATGGCTACACCTTC. The entire variable domain, with the rest obtained from reference TRBV7-2 and TRBJ1-2, is as follows: GAGVSQSPSNKVTEKGKDVELRCDPISGHTALYWYRQSLGQGLEFLIYFQGNSAPDKSGLPSDRFSAERTGGSVSTLTIQRTQQEDSAVYLCASRVTNYGYTFGSGTRLTVV.

This clone was observed a handful of times. This chain joins TRBV2 and TRBJ2-4; TRBD2 agrees at 11 bases. Germline V gene lookup returns CDR1 SNHLY and CDR2 FYNNEI. V was clipped by 6 bases and J by 6 bases; unmatched bases: 19. The CDR3 sequence is 19 residues long. The CDR3 reads CASRAFRLAGPLGGNIQYF. The CDR3 nucleotides are TGTGCCAGCAGGGCTTTTCGACTAGCGGGGCCCCTAGGGGGAAACATTCAGTACTTC.

The chain has TRBV9 and TRBJ2-5; 12 positions agree with TRBD2. CDR1 is SGDLS, CDR2 YYNGEE, per germline. With 4 bases clipped from V and 4 bases from J, the junction kept 8 bases outside the gene matches. The CDR3 contains 16 residues. The CDR3 loop reads CASSPTSGGYPETQYF. The CDR3 DNA is TGTGCCAGCAGCCCTACTAGCGGGGGGTACCCAGAGACCCAGTACTTC.

This clone turned up a few times. The chain carries TRBV5-1 and TRBJ2-2; D not resolved. Germline V CDR1 and CDR2: SGHRS, YFSETQ. The CDR3 loop spans 17 amino acids. V dropped 0 bases and J dropped 5 bases, with 17 bases sitting between them. The CDR3 DNA is TGCGCCAGCAGCTTGGTGCCGATGGCTCAAAAAACCGGGGAGCTGTTTTTT. Translating it yields CASSLVPMAQKTGELFF.

The V gene is TRBV4-2, the J gene TRBJ2-4, with TRBD1 as a possible D gene (6 bases). CDR3 length: 16 residues. V was clipped by 3 bases and J by 1 base, with 13 bases between them. CDR1 and CDR2 from the germline V gene are LGHNA and YNFKEQ. The CDR3 spells CASSQGKQGAKNIQYF. The DNA of the CDR3 is TGTGCCAGCAGCCAGGGGAAGCAGGGGGCCAAAAACATTCAGTACTTC.

The chain uses TRBV28 and TRBJ2-7; no clear D gene. This CDR3 has 13 residues. The V end was cut by 6 bases, the J end by 4 bases, with 13 bases between. Germline assignment: CDR1 MDHEN and CDR2 SYDVKM. As DNA, the CDR3 is TGTGCCAGCAGGTACGGTGTAGGGTACGAGCAGTACTTC. Protein: CASRYGVGYEQYF.

The chain carries TRBV25-1 and TRBJ1-4, with D uncertain. The V and J ends lost 7 bases and 5 bases respectively, with 2 bases between them. CDR1 and CDR2 from the germline V gene are MGHDK and SYGVNS. The CDR3 runs to 10 residues. CDR3 in amino acids: CASKNEKLFF. The CDR3 DNA reads as TGTGCCAGCAAAAATGAAAAACTGTTTTTT.

This chain joins TRBV7-6 and TRBJ2-7; D unresolved. Per germline, CDR1 SGHVS and CDR2 FNYEAQ. This CDR3 has 13 amino acids. The V gene lost 2 bases and the J gene lost 5 bases, with 10 bases spanning the gap. The CDR3 DNA follows: TGTGCCAGCAGCTTACGGGTTAGGGACGAGCAGTACTTC. Encoded protein: CASSLRVRDEQYF. Full variable domain (outside the CDR3, taken from reference TRBV7-6 and TRBJ2-7): GAGVSQSPRYKVTKRGQDVALRCDPISGHVSLYWYRQALGQGPEFLTYFNYEAQQDKSGLPNDRFSAERPEGSISTLTIQRTEQRDSAMYRCASSLRVRDEQYFGPGTRLTVT.

This clone came up many times. V usage is TRBV7-2 and J usage is TRBJ2-3, with no clear D. The V gene lost 8 bases and the J gene lost 4 bases, with 10 bases spanning the gap. CDR1 is SGHTA and CDR2 is FQGNSA in the germline V gene. The CDR3 covers 12 residues. DNA for the CDR3: TGTGCCAGCTTGGCAGCAGCAGATACGCAGTATTTT. Translated: CASLAAADTQYF.

This chain links TRBV18 with TRBJ2-1; 7 nucleotides line up with TRBD2. The CDR3 extends over 16 amino acids. With V trimmed by 3 bases and J by 1 base, 6 bases remained unmatched. CDR1 KGHSH and CDR2 LQKENI come from the germline V gene. The chain's CDR3 is CASSPHGLGSYNEQFF. CDR3 in DNA: TGTGCCAGCTCACCCCATGGACTAGGATCCTACAATGAGCAGTTCTTC.

In this sample, this clone turned up a few times. The chain carries TRBV9 and TRBJ2-1; 7 nucleotides line up with TRBD1. This CDR3 region has 13 residues. Germline CDR1 and CDR2: SGDLS and YYNGEE. Germline trimming cut 4 bases from V and 14 bases from J; bases unmatched to any gene: 12. Written as DNA, the CDR3 is TGTGCCAGCAGCCCCGATCGGGGACAGAGGGAGTTCTTC. Translating it yields CASSPDRGQREFF.

The sample holds a few counts of this clone. The V and J genes are TRBV5-4 and TRBJ2-1; D is undetermined. The V gene's germline CDR1 is SGHNT and CDR2 YYREEE (reference sequence). The CDR3 runs to 13 residues. Trimming removed 4 bases at V and 6 bases at J, with 11 bases between. CDR3 in DNA: TGTGCCAGCAGCCGAACCTCTAGCAATGAGCAGTTCTTC. This gives the protein CASSRTSSNEQFF.

The sample holds a few counts of this clone. The DNA of the CDR3 is TGTGCCAGCAGCTCTGAGGGCACTAGCGTTTTCACCGGGGAGCTGTTTTTT. Translation: CASSSEGTSVFTGELFF. This chain uses TRBV5-6 with TRBJ2-2; 7 bases align to TRBD2. The CDR3 totals 17 residues. Germline V lookup: CDR1 SGHDT, CDR2 YYEEEE. The junction had 12 bases not matched to a gene; V was cut back by 3 bases and J by 4 bases.